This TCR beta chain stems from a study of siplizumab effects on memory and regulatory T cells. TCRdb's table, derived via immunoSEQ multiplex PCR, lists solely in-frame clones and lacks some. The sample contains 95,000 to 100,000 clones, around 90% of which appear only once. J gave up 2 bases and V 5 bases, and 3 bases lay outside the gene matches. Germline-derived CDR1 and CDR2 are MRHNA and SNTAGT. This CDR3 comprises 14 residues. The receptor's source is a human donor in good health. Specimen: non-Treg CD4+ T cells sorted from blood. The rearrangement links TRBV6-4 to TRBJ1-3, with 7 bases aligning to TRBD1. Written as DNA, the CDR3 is TGTGCCAGCAGTCGGACAGGACCTGGAAACACCATATATTTT. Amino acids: CASSRTGPGNTIYF.